Given below is one TCR beta chain in context. The antigen is not known. A read error may account for a junction end that differs from germline. The CDR3 consists of 14 residues. Per the germline V gene, CDR1 is DFQATT and CDR2 is SNEGSKA (reference sequence). The data originate from a study of early T cells in non-severe SARS-CoV-2 infection. Study context: Bulk RNA taken from unsorted whole blood was sequenced, leaving chains unpaired.

Separate cDNA molecules each had unique molecular identifiers attached to them. TCRdb ran MiXCR on the 5' RACE reads and lists one entry per CDR3 protein. Altogether tens of thousands of distinct CDR3 sequences are present, around 15% being singletons, with the ten largest covering roughly 6.5%. Study-wide results and limits: VDJdb-based matching was biased toward anti-spike CD8 responses and missed private and CD4 specificities.

This sequence was found in an adult who was a healthcare worker with PCR-confirmed SARS-CoV-2 infection or an uninfected control (not recorded which). The chain links TRBV20-1 to TRBJ1-5, with TRBD1 matching 8 bases. Sequencing input: whole blood. DNA of the CDR3: TGCAGTGCCAGAGCGGACAGGGAGAGTCAGCCCCAGCATTTT. Residues: CSARADRESQPQHF.